These 4 T cell receptor beta chains were all obtained from the same sample, sequenced in a study of early T cells in non-severe SARS-CoV-2 infection. TCRdb re-derived calls from the 5' RACE reads in MiXCR, one entry per CDR3 protein. The sample lists 40,000 to 50,000 distinct CDR3 sequences; 13% were seen once. The material sequenced was whole blood. These receptors were taken from an adult who was a healthcare worker with PCR-confirmed SARS-CoV-2 infection or an uninfected control (not recorded which).

The CDR3 DNA sequence: TGTGCCAGCAGTCCGCGGGGACTACAATATGGGGAGACCCAGTACTTC. Encoded protein: CASSPRGLQYGETQYF. The gene calls are TRBV27 and TRBJ2-5, with TRBD2 matching 7 bases. The ends lost 5 bases at V and 5 bases at J; junction bases unmatched: 14. Germline V lookup: CDR1 MNHEY, CDR2 SMNVEV (reference sequence). The CDR3 sequence is 16 residues long.

The J gene is TRBJ1-1, the V gene TRBV20-1; 8 bases are a match to TRBD1. J was trimmed by 1 base and V by 0 bases; bases with no gene match: 4. The CDR3 is 15 residues long. Germline CDR1 is DFQATT and CDR2 is SNEGSKA (reference sequence). CDR3 protein: CSARDPRGPNTEAFF. The DNA for the CDR3 is TGCAGTGCTAGAGATCCCAGGGGGCCGAACACTGAAGCTTTCTTT.

This clonotype was observed a few times. The chain has TRBV5-1 and TRBJ2-1; D is possibly TRBD1 (6 bases). Trimming shortened V by 0 bases and J by 0 bases, and 7 bases separated the two germline ends. The CDR3 sequence is 15 residues long. Looked up from germline, CDR1 is SGHRS and CDR2 is YFSETQ. The CDR3 protein is CASSLETGSYNEQFF. The CDR3 coding sequence is TGCGCCAGCAGCTTGGAGACAGGCTCCTACAATGAGCAGTTCTTC.

The J gene is TRBJ2-7, the V gene TRBV7-9; 8 nucleotides match TRBD1. Germline CDR1 is SEHNR and CDR2 is FQNEAQ (reference sequence). The CDR3 length is 14 residues. Germline trimming cut 1 base from V and 4 bases from J; bases unmatched to any gene: 3. The CDR3 is CASSLGTGRYEQYF. CDR3 nucleotides: TGTGCCAGCAGCTTAGGGACAGGGAGGTACGAGCAGTACTTC. Based on the CDR3 plus reference TRBV7-9 and TRBJ2-7, the full variable domain is DTGVSQNPRHKITKRGQNVTFRCDPISEHNRLYWYRQTLGQGPEFLTYFQNEAQLEKSRLLSDRFSAERPKGSFSTLEIQRTEQGDSAMYLCASSLGTGRYEQYFGPGTRLTVT.